The clone carrying this T cell receptor (beta chain) came up once. Its target is unknown. Samples underwent the assay at deep level. TCRdb keeps only in-frame clones here, not all; method: immunoSEQ multiplex PCR. The sample holds under 2.5 million clones; about nine tenths are singletons and the top ten take approximately 0.41%. This record belongs to a study of shared clonotypes between healthy human individuals. The CDR3 totals 18 residues. Germline values: CDR1 WNHNN, CDR2 SYGVQD (reference sequence). V was cut by 3 bases and J by 1 base, with 19 bases left in between. Findings and limits, study-wide: A generally larger estimated richness was seen in naive subsets than in memory subsets. Shared across four donors were 4% to 6% of the naive CD4 clonotypes. When compared with the clonotypes that were shared by all four sorted-subset donors, the non-shared clonotypes turned out to have lower generation probabilities.

The origin of this receptor is a man between 18 and 29 years old in good health. Some clones in this sample may be carry-over from other donors' samples. Sequencing was performed on naive CD4+ T cells from PBMCs. Subset of the sample: CD45RA+ positively selected. The chain employs TRBV10-1 and TRBJ1-5; D might be TRBD1 (6 bases). In DNA form, the CDR3 reads TGCGCCAGCAGTGAAGCTGGGGGGGGCTGCGTGAGCAATCAGCCCCAGCATTTT. It is translated as CASSEAGGGCVSNQPQHF.